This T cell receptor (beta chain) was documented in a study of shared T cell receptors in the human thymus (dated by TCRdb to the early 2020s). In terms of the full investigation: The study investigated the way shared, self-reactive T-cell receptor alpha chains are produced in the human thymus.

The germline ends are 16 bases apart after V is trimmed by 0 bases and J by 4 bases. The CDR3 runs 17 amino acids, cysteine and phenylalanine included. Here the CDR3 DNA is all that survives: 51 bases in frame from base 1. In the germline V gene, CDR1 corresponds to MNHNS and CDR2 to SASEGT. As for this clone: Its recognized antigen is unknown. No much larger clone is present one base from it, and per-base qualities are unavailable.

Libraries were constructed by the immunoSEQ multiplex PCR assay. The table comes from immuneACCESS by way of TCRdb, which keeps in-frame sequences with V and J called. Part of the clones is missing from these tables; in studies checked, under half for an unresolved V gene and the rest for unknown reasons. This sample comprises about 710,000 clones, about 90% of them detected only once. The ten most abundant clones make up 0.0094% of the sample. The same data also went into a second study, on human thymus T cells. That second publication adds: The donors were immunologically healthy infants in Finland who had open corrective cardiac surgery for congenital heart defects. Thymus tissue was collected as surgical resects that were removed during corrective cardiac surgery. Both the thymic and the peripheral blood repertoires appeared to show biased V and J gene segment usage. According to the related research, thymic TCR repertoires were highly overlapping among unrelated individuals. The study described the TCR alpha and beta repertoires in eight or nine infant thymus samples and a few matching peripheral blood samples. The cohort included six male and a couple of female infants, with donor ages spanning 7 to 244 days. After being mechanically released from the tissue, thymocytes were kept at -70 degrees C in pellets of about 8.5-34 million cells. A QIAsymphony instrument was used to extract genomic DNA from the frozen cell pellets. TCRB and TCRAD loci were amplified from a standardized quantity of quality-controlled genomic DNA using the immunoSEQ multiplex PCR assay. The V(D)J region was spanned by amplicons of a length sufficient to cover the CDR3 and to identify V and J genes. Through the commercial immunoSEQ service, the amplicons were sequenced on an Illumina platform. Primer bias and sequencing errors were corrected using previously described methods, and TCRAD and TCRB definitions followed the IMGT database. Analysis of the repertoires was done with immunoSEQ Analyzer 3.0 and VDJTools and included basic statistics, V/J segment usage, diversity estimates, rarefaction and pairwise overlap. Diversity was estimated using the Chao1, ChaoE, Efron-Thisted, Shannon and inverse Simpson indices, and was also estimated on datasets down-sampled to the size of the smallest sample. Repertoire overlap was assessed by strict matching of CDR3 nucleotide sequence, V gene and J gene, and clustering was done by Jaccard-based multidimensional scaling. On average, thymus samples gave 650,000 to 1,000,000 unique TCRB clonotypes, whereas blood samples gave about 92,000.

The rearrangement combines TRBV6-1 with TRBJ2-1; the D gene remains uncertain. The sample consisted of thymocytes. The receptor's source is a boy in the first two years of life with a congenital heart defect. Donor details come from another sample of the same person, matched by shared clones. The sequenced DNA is TGTGCCAGCAGTGAAGCGCGCTGGGCGCAAAAATACAATGAGCAGTTCTTC. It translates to CASSEARWAQKYNEQFF.